A selection of T cell receptor beta chains follows, all from one sample in a study of shared clonotypes between healthy human individuals. The repertoire was sequenced with immunoSEQ multiplex PCR; TCRdb's copy has only in-frame clones and lacks some. There are a few million clones in the sample; 80% to 95% occur only once, and 0.37% lies in the top ten. What was sequenced was naive CD4+ T cells from PBMCs. These receptors all stem from a man in his late teens or twenties in good health. Some clones in this sample may be carry-over from other donors' samples. Both conserved end residues are part of each CDR3. D genes are given only for firm matches. Some rows mark clone size as missing; the rest say once, few, many or name a class of expanded clone.

V gene: TRBV28
CDR3 length: 14
J gene: TRBJ1-5
clone size: .
D gene: TRBD1
CDR3 protein: CASSATGEGQPQHF
CDR3 DNA: TGTGCCAGCAGTGCCACAGGGGAAGGGCAGCCCCAGCATTTT

V gene: TRBV7-2
CDR3 length: 17
J gene: TRBJ2-1
clone size: .
D gene: TRBD2
CDR3 protein: CASSHYTGTSGINEQFF
CDR3 DNA: TGTGCCAGCAGCCATTATACCGGGACTAGCGGGATAAATGAGCAGTTCTTC

V gene: TRBV7-8
CDR3 length: 16
J gene: TRBJ2-7
clone size: once
D gene: TRBD2
CDR3 protein: CASSINTGLVTYEQYF
CDR3 DNA: TGTGCCAGCAGCATAAACACGGGACTAGTTACCTACGAGCAGTACTTC

V gene: TRBV5-1
CDR3 length: 18
J gene: TRBJ2-2
clone size: .
D gene: .
CDR3 protein: CASSFRPTGIANTGELFF
CDR3 DNA: TGCGCCAGCAGCTTCAGACCAACGGGGATCGCGAACACCGGGGAGCTGTTTTTT

V gene: TRBV9
CDR3 length: 17
J gene: TRBJ1-4
clone size: .
D gene: TRBD1
CDR3 protein: CASSDPVRAGGPEKLFF
CDR3 DNA: TGTGCCAGCAGCGACCCAGTCAGGGCAGGGGGGCCTGAAAAACTGTTTTTT

V gene: TRBV28
CDR3 length: 16
J gene: TRBJ2-2
clone size: .
D gene: TRBD2
CDR3 protein: CASSLRTSGRVGELFF
CDR3 DNA: TGTGCCAGCAGTTTAAGGACTAGCGGCCGTGTCGGGGAGCTGTTTTTT

V gene: TRBV15
CDR3 length: 13
J gene: TRBJ1-2
clone size: .
D gene: .
CDR3 protein: CATSKDRGAGYTF
CDR3 DNA: TGTGCCACCAGCAAGGACAGAGGAGCGGGCTACACCTTC

V gene: TRBV10-2
CDR3 length: 16
J gene: TRBJ2-2
clone size: .
D gene: TRBD2
CDR3 protein: CASSWGTSGIGGELFF
CDR3 DNA: TGCGCCAGCAGTTGGGGGACTAGCGGGATCGGGGGGGAGCTGTTTTTT

V gene: TRBV15
CDR3 length: 13
J gene: TRBJ1-1
clone size: .
D gene: .
CDR3 protein: CATSREGSTEAFF
CDR3 DNA: TGTGCCACCAGCAGGGAGGGGAGCACTGAAGCTTTCTTT

V gene: TRBV7-3
CDR3 length: 14
J gene: TRBJ2-1
clone size: once
D gene: .
CDR3 protein: CASSPIGDYNEQFF
CDR3 DNA: TGTGCCAGCAGCCCGATCGGTGACTACAATGAGCAGTTCTTC

V gene: TRBV4-1
CDR3 length: 18
J gene: TRBJ1-2
clone size: .
D gene: TRBD1
CDR3 protein: CASKRDSSRRQGRYGYTF
CDR3 DNA: TGCGCCAGCAAGCGAGATTCGTCACGAAGACAGGGTCGGTATGGCTACACCTTC

V gene: TRBV19
CDR3 length: 17
J gene: TRBJ2-2
clone size: .
D gene: .
CDR3 protein: CASSPRGWALNTGELFF
CDR3 DNA: TGTGCCAGTAGTCCCCGTGGTTGGGCTCTGAACACCGGGGAGCTGTTTTTT

V gene: TRBV5-1
CDR3 length: 13
J gene: TRBJ1-1
clone size: .
D gene: TRBD1
CDR3 protein: CASSLTGGLRAFF
CDR3 DNA: TGCGCCAGCAGCTTGACAGGGGGCTTAAGAGCTTTCTTT

V gene: TRBV28
CDR3 length: 13
J gene: TRBJ2-1
clone size: .
D gene: TRBD2
CDR3 protein: CASSDSGSDEQFF
CDR3 DNA: TGTGCCAGCAGTGATAGCGGGAGCGATGAGCAGTTCTTC

V gene: TRBV9
CDR3 length: 15
J gene: TRBJ2-2
clone size: .
D gene: .
CDR3 protein: CASSVGAANTGELFF
CDR3 DNA: TGTGCCAGCAGCGTAGGAGCCGCGAACACCGGGGAGCTGTTTTTT

V gene: TRBV5-6
CDR3 length: 15
J gene: TRBJ2-1
clone size: .
D gene: .
CDR3 protein: CASSWGLPAYNEQFF
CDR3 DNA: TGTGCCAGCAGCTGGGGACTTCCCGCCTACAATGAGCAGTTCTTC

V gene: TRBV4-1
CDR3 length: 16
J gene: TRBJ2-2
clone size: .
D gene: TRBD2
CDR3 protein: CASSQVLGRGGGELFF
CDR3 DNA: TGCGCCAGCAGCCAAGTTCTTGGCCGGGGGGGCGGGGAGCTGTTTTTT